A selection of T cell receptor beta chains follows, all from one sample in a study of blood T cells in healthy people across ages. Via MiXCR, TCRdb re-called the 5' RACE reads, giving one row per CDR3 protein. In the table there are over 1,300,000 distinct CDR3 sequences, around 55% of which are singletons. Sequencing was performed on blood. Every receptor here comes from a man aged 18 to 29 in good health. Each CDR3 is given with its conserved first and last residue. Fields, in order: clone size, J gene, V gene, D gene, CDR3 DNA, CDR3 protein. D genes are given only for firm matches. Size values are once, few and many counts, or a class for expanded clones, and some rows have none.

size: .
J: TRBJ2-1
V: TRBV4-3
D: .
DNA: TGCGCCAGCAGCCAAGATGGGGGGTGGGCTAATGAGCAGTTCTTC
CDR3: CASSQDGGWANEQFF

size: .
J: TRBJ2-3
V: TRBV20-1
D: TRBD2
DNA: TGCAGTGCTAGAGATCTATCCGGGAGGGCCGGGGATACGCAGTATTTT
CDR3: CSARDLSGRAGDTQYF

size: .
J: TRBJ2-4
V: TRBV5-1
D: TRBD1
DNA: TGCGCCAGCAGCGCCGGGACAGGCTTAGGGGGAAACATTCAGTACTTC
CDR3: CASSAGTGLGGNIQYF

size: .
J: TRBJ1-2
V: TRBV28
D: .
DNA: TGTGCCAGCAGTTTTGTGGGGGCGAATGGCTACACCTTC
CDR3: CASSFVGANGYTF

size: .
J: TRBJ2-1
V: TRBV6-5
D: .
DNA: TGTGCCAGCAGATTGGGCCCCGAGCAGTTCTTC
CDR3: CASRLGPEQFF

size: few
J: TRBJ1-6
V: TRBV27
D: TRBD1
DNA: TGTGCCAGCAGTAACAGACAGGGTCCATTCTCACCCCTCCACTTT
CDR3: CASSNRQGPFSPLHF

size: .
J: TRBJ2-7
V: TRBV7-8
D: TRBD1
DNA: TGTGCCAGCAGCTTAAGGTCTGGGACAGGGACCTACGAGCGGTACTTC
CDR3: CASSLRSGTGTYERYF

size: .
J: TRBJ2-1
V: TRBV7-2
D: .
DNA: TGTGCCAGCAGTCTTATGATAGAGCAGTTCTTC
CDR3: CASSLMIEQFF

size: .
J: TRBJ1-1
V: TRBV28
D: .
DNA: TGTGCCAGCACCCCAGGTAGGGAGACTGAAGCTTTCTTT
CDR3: CASTPGRETEAFF

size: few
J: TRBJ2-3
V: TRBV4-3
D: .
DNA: TGCGCCAGCAGCCAATATAATGACGCGAGCACAGATACGCAGTATTTT
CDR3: CASSQYNDASTDTQYF

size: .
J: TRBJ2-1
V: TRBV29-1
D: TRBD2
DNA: TGCAGCGTCGAGGGACTAGCGGGAGGGCGTGAAACCTACAATGAGCAGTTCTTC
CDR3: CSVEGLAGGRETYNEQFF

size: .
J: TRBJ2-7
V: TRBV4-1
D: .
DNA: TGCGCCAGCAGCTCAGAAGGATCAGTCGGCAATGAGCAGTACTTC
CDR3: CASSSEGSVGNEQYF

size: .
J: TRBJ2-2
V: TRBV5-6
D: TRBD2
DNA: TGTGCCAGCAGCTTGGAGGTGGCGGGAGACACCGGGGAGCTGTTTTTT
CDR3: CASSLEVAGDTGELFF

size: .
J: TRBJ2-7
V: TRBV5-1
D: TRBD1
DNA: TGCGCCAGCAGCTTGCACTCCGGGACAGAAAACGAGCAGTACTTC
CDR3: CASSLHSGTENEQYF

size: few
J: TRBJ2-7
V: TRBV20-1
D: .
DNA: TGCAGTGCTAGACCCGACTTGGCCTACGAGCAGTACTTC
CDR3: CSARPDLAYEQYF

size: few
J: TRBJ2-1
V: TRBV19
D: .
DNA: TGTGCCAGTAGTTCCCGGACAGTAGATAGCAATGAGCAGTTCTTC
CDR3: CASSSRTVDSNEQFF

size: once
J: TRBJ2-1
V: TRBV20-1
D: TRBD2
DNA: TGCAGTGCTAGAGGCGGACGAGCGGGAGCCGGTGAGCAGTTCTTC
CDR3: CSARGGRAGAGEQFF

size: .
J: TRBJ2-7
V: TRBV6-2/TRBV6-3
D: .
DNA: TGTGCCAGCAGTGTCCACGACGGAACCTACGAGCAGTACTTC
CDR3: CASSVHDGTYEQYF

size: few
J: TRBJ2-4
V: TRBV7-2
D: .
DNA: TGTGCCAGCAGCTTAATCGATATACTAGCCAAAAACATTCAGTACTTC
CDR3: CASSLIDILAKNIQYF

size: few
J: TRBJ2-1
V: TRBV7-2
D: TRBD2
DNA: TGTGCCAGCAGCCCTCGGGGGGAGGGTAATGAGCAGTTCTTC
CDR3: CASSPRGEGNEQFF

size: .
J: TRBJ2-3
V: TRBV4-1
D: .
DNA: TGCGCCAGCAGCTTTAGGGACTTCACAGATACGCAGTATTTT
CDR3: CASSFRDFTDTQYF

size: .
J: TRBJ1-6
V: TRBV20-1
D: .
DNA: TGCAGTGCTGTCTCATTGCCAGCTTCACGCTCCTATAATTCACCCCTCCACTTT
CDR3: CSAVSLPASRSYNSPLHF

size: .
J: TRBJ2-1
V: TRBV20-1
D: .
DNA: TGCAGTGCTGGAAACCGGGACTCCCTCAACAATGAGCAGTTCTTC
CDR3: CSAGNRDSLNNEQFF

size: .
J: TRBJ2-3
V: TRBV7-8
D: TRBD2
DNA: TGTGCCAGCAGCCTCCCGTACCCTAGCGGGAGTGGCACGCAGTATTTT
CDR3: CASSLPYPSGSGTQYF

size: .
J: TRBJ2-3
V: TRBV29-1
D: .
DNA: TGCAGCGTGTCAGAGTCAGATACGCAGTATTTT
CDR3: CSVSESDTQYF

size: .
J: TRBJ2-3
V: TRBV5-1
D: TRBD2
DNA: TGCGCCAGCAGCCCTTGGGGGGAGGGCCTCTCAGATACGCAGTATTTT
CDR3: CASSPWGEGLSDTQYF

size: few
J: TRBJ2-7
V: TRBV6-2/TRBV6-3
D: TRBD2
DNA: TGTGCCAGCGGGTCTAGCGGGGCCTACTACGAGCAGTACTTC
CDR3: CASGSSGAYYEQYF

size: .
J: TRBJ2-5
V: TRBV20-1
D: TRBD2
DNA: TGCAGTGCTAACGGACTAGCGGATTTCCAAGAGACCCAGTACTTC
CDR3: CSANGLADFQETQYF

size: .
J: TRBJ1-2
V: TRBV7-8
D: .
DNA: TGTGCCAGCAGCTTAGCAGCAGGCCGGGGCTACACCTTC
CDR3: CASSLAAGRGYTF

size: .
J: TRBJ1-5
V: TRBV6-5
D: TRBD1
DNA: TGTGCCAGCACACAGGGGGTCCATCAGCCCCAGCATTTT
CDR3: CASTQGVHQPQHF

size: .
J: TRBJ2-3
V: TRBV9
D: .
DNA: TGTGCCAGCAGCGTCACGGGTCTCACAGATACGCAGTATTTT
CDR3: CASSVTGLTDTQYF

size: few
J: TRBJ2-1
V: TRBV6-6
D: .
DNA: TGTGCCAGCAGACGCTCCAGGTATGAGCAGTTCTTC
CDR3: CASRRSRYEQFF

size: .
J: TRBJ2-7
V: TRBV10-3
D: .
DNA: TGTGCCCTCAGGAAGGAAGGAACCTACGAGCAGTACTTC
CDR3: CALRKEGTYEQYF

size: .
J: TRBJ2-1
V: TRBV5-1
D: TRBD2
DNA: TGTGCCAGCAGCTTACTAGCGGACCCTTACAATGAGCAGTTCTTC
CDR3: CASSLLADPYNEQFF

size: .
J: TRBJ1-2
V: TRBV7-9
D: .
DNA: TGTGCCAGCAGCTTAAACCCTATTACTTATGGCTACACCTTC
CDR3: CASSLNPITYGYTF

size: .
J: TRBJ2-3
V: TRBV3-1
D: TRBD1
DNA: TGTGCCAGCAGCCAAGCCCCGCGACAGGGGGCGACAGATACGCAGTATTTT
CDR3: CASSQAPRQGATDTQYF

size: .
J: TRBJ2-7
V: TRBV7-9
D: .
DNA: TGTGCCAGCAGCGATGGACTCGGCGAGCAGTACTTC
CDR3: CASSDGLGEQYF

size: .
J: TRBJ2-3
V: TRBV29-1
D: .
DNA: TGCAGCGTTGGGGACCCTTCTAGCACAGATACGCAGTATTTT
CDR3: CSVGDPSSTDTQYF

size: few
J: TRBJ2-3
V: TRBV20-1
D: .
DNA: TGCAGTGCTAGGGGCACAGACACAGATACGCAGTATTTT
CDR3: CSARGTDTDTQYF

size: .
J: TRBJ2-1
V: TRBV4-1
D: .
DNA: TGCGCCAGCAGCACCCCGACAGGTCGCTCCTACAATGAGCAGTTCTTC
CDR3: CASSTPTGRSYNEQFF

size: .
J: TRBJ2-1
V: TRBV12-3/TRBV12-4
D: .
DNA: TGTGCCAGCAGTTTGTGGGACTACAATGAGCAGTTCTTC
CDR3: CASSLWDYNEQFF

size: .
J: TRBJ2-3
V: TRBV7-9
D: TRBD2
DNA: TGTGCCAGCAGATCTTTGACTAGCGGGGTAACAGATACGCAGTATTTT
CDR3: CASRSLTSGVTDTQYF

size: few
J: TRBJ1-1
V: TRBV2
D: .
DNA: TGTGCCAGCATACGACAGCTCCCGAACACTGAAGCTTTCTTT
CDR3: CASIRQLPNTEAFF

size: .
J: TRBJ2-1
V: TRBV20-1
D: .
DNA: TGCAGTGCTAGAGATTTCGACAGTTACAATGAGCAGTTCTTC
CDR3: CSARDFDSYNEQFF

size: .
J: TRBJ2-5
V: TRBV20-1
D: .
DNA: TGCAGTGCTAGACTGGCGGCCCAAGAGACCCAGTACTTC
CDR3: CSARLAAQETQYF

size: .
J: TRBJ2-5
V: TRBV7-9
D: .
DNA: TGTGCCAGCAGCTTAGTTACTAGCAGGGAGACCCAGTACTTC
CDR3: CASSLVTSRETQYF

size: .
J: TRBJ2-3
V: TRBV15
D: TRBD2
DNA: TGTGCCACCAGCAGATTACTAGCGGGGGGCCGCGATACGCAGTATTTT
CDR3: CATSRLLAGGRDTQYF

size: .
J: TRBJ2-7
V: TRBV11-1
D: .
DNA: TGTGCCAGCAGCTTTGATAGCAACGAGCAGTACTTC
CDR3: CASSFDSNEQYF

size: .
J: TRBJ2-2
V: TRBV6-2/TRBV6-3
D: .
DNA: TGTGCGGCACCCCGCGGGGATGACACCGGGGAGCTGTTTTTT
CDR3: CAAPRGDDTGELFF

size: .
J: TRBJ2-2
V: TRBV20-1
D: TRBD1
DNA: TGCAGTGCGTGGGACAGACTGAACACCGGGGAGCTGTTTTTT
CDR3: CSAWDRLNTGELFF

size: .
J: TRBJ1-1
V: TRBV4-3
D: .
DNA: TGCGCCAGCAGCCAAGATTCAGGGGCCCCGAACACTGAAGCTTTCTTT
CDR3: CASSQDSGAPNTEAFF

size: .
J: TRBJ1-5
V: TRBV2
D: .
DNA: TGTGCCAGCAGTGAATGGTCGTGGTGGGGCAATCAGCCCCAGCATTTT
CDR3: CASSEWSWWGNQPQHF

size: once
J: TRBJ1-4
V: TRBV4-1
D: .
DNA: TGCGCCAGCAGCCACCGGGGGGAAGCTAATGAAAAACTGTTTTTT
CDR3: CASSHRGEANEKLFF

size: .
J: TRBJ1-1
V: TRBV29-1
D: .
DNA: TGCAGCGTTGATTCAGGTCGGACAGACCAAGCTTTCTTT
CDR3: CSVDSGRTDQAFF

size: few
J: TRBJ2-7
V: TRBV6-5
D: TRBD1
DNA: TGTGCCAGCACCGAGGACAGGAGTCCCTACGAGCAGTACTTC
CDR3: CASTEDRSPYEQYF

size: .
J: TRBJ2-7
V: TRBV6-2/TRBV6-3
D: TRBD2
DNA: TGTGCCAGCAGACTACTAGCGGGGCCCCTCTACGAGCAGTACTTC
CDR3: CASRLLAGPLYEQYF

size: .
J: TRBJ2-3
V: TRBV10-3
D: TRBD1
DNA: TGTGCCATCATGGGACAGGGGGCAAATACGCAGTATTTT
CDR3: CAIMGQGANTQYF